The T cell receptor beta chain described here comes from a study of shared clonotypes between healthy human individuals. Regarding the study as a whole: Tissues were not sampled, only blood, and their repertoires likely differ.

On this clone: What it binds is unknown.

Several immunoSEQ 96-well plates shared each subset's DNA, each plate a replicate. Produced via immunoSEQ multiplex PCR; TCRdb's table is partial and in-frame only. The data hold roughly 500,000 clones, with over 65% observed a single time. V lost 4 bases, J lost 10 bases, and 20 bases lay in between. CDR1 MNHEY and CDR2 SMNVEV come from the germline V gene (reference sequence). CDR3 size: 14 residues. The chain joins TRBV27 to TRBJ2-7; D unclear. Sequenced sample: PBMCs. This TCR derives from a woman aged 40 to 49 in good health. Some clones in this sample may be carry-over from other donors' samples. The chain's CDR3 is CASSSTRLASAQYF. As DNA, the CDR3 is TGTGCCAGCAGTTCCACCCGATTGGCCTCGGCACAGTACTTC.